This TCR beta chain appears in the sequencing data of a study of OX40 agonist ivuxolimab in advanced cancers. Study as a whole: A partial response was reached by three patients: one with hepatocellular carcinoma and two with cutaneous melanoma. Findings and caveats of the study: The specificity for antigen of the expanded peripheral T cells was not determined. Among the least clonally expanded were partial responders at 0.1-3.0 mg/kg.

Assay used: immunoSEQ multiplex PCR; TCRdb lists only in-frame clones, some missing. There are 84,000 or so clones in the sample; about nine tenths occur only once, and less than 0.55% lies in the top ten. The CDR3 runs to 15 residues. Trimming removed 7 bases from V and 0 bases from J; junction bases left unmatched: 6. Germline V gene data show CDR1 as MNHNS and CDR2 as SASEGT. This clone showed up just once. Its antigen is as yet unknown. The J gene is TRBJ2-3, the V gene TRBV6-1, with 8 bases lining up with TRBD1. The source is an adult with an advanced solid tumor such as melanoma, head and neck, liver or kidney cancer. The sequencing here drew on CD4+ or CD8+ T cells sorted from blood, taken in a trial of the OX40 agonist ivuxolimab. CDR3 coding DNA: TGTGCCAGCAATTTGGGACAGGCTAGCACAGATACGCAGTATTTT. Protein product: CASNLGQASTDTQYF.